Listed below are T cell receptor beta chains from one sample, sequenced in a study of blood T cell repertoires in COVID-19. Data came from immunoSEQ multiplex PCR; TCRdb stores just in-frame clones and leaves some out. The table shows roughly 300,000 clones, with around 87% occurring only once. The specimen was peripheral blood. The receptors shown here come from a woman aged 40 to 50 who had recovered from COVID-19. Each CDR3 is given with its conserved first and last residue. Fields, in order: CDR3 protein, CDR3 DNA, D gene, clone size, J gene, V gene. D genes are given only for firm matches. Clone size appears in some rows only: once, few, many, or a class for an expanded clone.

CASSTTGVSKTEAFF,TGTGCCAGCAGTACTACCGGGGTTAGTAAGACTGAAGCTTTCTTT,-,-,TRBJ1-1,TRBV6-6
CASSPPLRVFSNQPQHF,TGTGCCAGCAGCCCCCCTTTGAGAGTTTTTAGCAATCAGCCCCAGCATTTT,-,-,TRBJ1-5,TRBV11-3
CASSLLLSLLGTGTDEQFF,TGTGCCAGCAGCTTATTGTTATCTTTGTTGGGGACAGGGACGGATGAGCAGTTCTTC,TRBD1,-,TRBJ2-1,TRBV7-9
CASSPYRGFTEAFF,TGTGCCAGCAGTCCGTACAGGGGGTTCACTGAAGCTTTCTTT,TRBD1,-,TRBJ1-1,TRBV27
CASSGEVSEDTIYF,TGTGCCAGCAGTGGGGAGGTTTCTGAGGACACCATATATTTT,-,few,TRBJ1-3,TRBV7-9
CASSLYRESVGNTEAFF,TGTGCCAGTAGTCTCTACAGGGAATCAGTGGGGAACACTGAAGCTTTCTTT,-,-,TRBJ1-1,TRBV19
CASRWRLFTSETQYF,TGTGCCAGCCGATGGCGACTCTTCACCTCGGAGACCCAGTACTTC,-,few,TRBJ2-5,TRBV6-5
CASSLRDRSRGYTF,TGCGCCAGCAGCTTGCGGGACAGGTCCAGAGGCTACACCTTC,TRBD1,-,TRBJ1-2,TRBV5-1
CASSLLNQPQHF,TGTGCCAGCAGCTTGCTTAATCAGCCCCAGCATTTT,-,-,TRBJ1-5,TRBV5-6
CASSSPVLGLGNTIYF,TGTGCCAGCAGTTCCCCCGTCCTCGGACTGGGAAACACCATATATTTT,-,-,TRBJ1-3,TRBV28
CASSLGNDWDRDYHSPLHF,TGCGCCAGCAGCTTGGGCAACGACTGGGACAGGGATTATCATTCACCCCTCCACTTT,TRBD1,-,TRBJ1-6,TRBV5-1
CASSDNSRQPQHF,TGTGCCAGTAGTGATAACTCACGTCAGCCCCAGCATTTT,-,-,TRBJ1-5,TRBV19
CASSLDGGVDQETQYF,TGCGCCAGCAGCTTGGACGGGGGAGTTGACCAAGAGACCCAGTACTTC,-,once,TRBJ2-5,TRBV5-1
CASSRGTGGLTYEQYF,TGTGCCAGCAGCCGAGGGACAGGGGGCCTGACCTACGAGCAGTACTTC,TRBD1,-,TRBJ2-7,TRBV3-1/TRBV3-2
CASSGPSGTMVATQYF,TGTGCCAGCAGCGGTCCGTCCGGGACTATGGTAGCGACGCAGTATTTT,TRBD2,-,TRBJ2-3,TRBV9
CASSAGTGGRGANVLTF,TGTGCCAGCAGTGCCGGGACAGGGGGACGGGGGGCCAACGTCCTGACTTTC,TRBD1,once,TRBJ2-6,TRBV9
CASSPDRGLYFRAYEQYF,TGTGCCAGCAGCCCCGACAGGGGACTTTATTTCAGGGCCTACGAGCAGTACTTC,TRBD1,-,TRBJ2-7,TRBV14
CASSFSAGVYNEQFF,TGTGCCAGCAGCTTTTCAGCGGGAGTCTACAATGAGCAGTTCTTC,TRBD2,-,TRBJ2-1,TRBV11-2
CASSERTGRELFF,TGTGCCAGCAGTGAAAGAACTGGTCGGGAGCTGTTTTTT,-,-,TRBJ2-2,TRBV6-1
CASRRSSNQPQHF,TGTGCCAGCAGGAGAAGTAGCAATCAGCCCCAGCATTTT,-,-,TRBJ1-5,TRBV12-3/TRBV12-4
CAWNLGLLYGYTF,TGTGCCTGGAATTTGGGCCTCCTCTATGGCTACACCTTC,-,-,TRBJ1-2,TRBV30
CASSIEDTEAFF,TGTGCCAGCAGTATTGAGGACACTGAAGCTTTCTTT,-,-,TRBJ1-1,TRBV5-6
CASSLVPAGVQETQYF,TGTGCCAGCAGCTTAGTGCCAGCGGGGGTACAAGAGACCCAGTACTTC,TRBD2,-,TRBJ2-5,TRBV11-2
CASSSIPGQGNYEQYF,TGTGCCAGCAGCTCCATTCCGGGACAGGGAAACTACGAGCAGTACTTC,TRBD1,-,TRBJ2-7,TRBV5-5
CASSYYRGSSYNEQFF,TGTGCCAGCAGTTACTACCGGGGGAGCTCCTACAATGAGCAGTTCTTC,-,-,TRBJ2-1,TRBV6-5
CASSRRPSGAQSSYNEQFF,TGTGCCAGCTCGCGCCGTCCTAGCGGGGCTCAGAGCTCCTACAATGAGCAGTTCTTC,TRBD2,-,TRBJ2-1,TRBV18
CASSLDRATEAFF,TGCGCCAGCAGCTTGGACAGGGCCACTGAAGCTTTCTTT,-,few,TRBJ1-1,TRBV5-1
CSGTDSYSYEQYF,TGCAGCGGGACGGACAGTTACTCCTACGAGCAGTACTTC,-,-,TRBJ2-7,TRBV29-1
CASSPNPGTGPPPLHF,TGTGCCAGCAGTCCTAATCCCGGGACAGGCCCACCACCCCTCCACTTT,TRBD1,few,TRBJ1-6,TRBV11-2
CASSPGSFLRVYEQYF,TGTGCCAGCAGCCCCGGGTCTTTTTTGCGGGTCTACGAGCAGTACTTC,-,-,TRBJ2-7,TRBV7-9
CATSRDLASSMNTEAFF,TGTGCCACCAGCAGAGATCTCGCCAGTTCCATGAACACTGAAGCTTTCTTT,-,-,TRBJ1-1,TRBV15
CASSTDRGGEQYF,TGTGCCAGCAGTACTGACAGGGGGGGCGAGCAGTACTTC,TRBD1,-,TRBJ2-7,TRBV2
CASSPEGVMNTEAFF,TGCGCCAGCAGCCCAGAGGGAGTGATGAACACTGAAGCTTTCTTT,-,-,TRBJ1-1,TRBV5-1
CASSYPAGTSGVGEQYF,TGTGCCAGCAGCTACCCCGCCGGGACTAGTGGGGTAGGCGAGCAGTACTTC,TRBD2,once,TRBJ2-7,TRBV7-2
CASSLQVPENTEAFF,TGCGCCAGCAGCTTGCAGGTTCCAGAGAACACTGAAGCTTTCTTT,-,-,TRBJ1-1,TRBV5-1
CASSRTGEMNTEAFF,TGTGCCAGCAGCCGTACAGGAGAAATGAACACTGAAGCTTTCTTT,-,-,TRBJ1-1,TRBV11-2
CASSRSGFYEQYF,TGTGCCAGCAGCAGGTCAGGGTTTTACGAGCAGTACTTC,-,-,TRBJ2-7,TRBV7-6
CASRGGQGGANVLTF,TGTGCCAGCAGAGGGGGACAGGGCGGGGCCAACGTCCTGACTTTC,TRBD1,once,TRBJ2-6,TRBV6-5
CASSDTLRGHGYTF,TGCGCCAGCAGCGACACCCTCAGGGGGCATGGCTACACCTTC,TRBD1,-,TRBJ1-2,TRBV5-1
CASSPGWWGTEKLFF,TGCGCCAGCAGCCCAGGGTGGTGGGGAACTGAAAAACTGTTTTTT,-,-,TRBJ1-4,TRBV5-1
CAISRQGLVANEKLFF,TGTGCCATCAGTCGACAGGGTTTGGTGGCTAATGAAAAACTGTTTTTT,TRBD1,-,TRBJ1-4,TRBV10-3
CVGQGASNYGYTF,TGTGTGGGACAGGGGGCATCAAACTATGGCTACACCTTC,TRBD1,-,TRBJ1-2,TRBV30
CASNRGYSNQPQHF,TGTGCCAGCAATCGGGGGTATAGCAATCAGCCCCAGCATTTT,-,few,TRBJ1-5,TRBV2
CASSPGQGALTGYEQYF,TGCGCCAGCAGTCCGGGACAGGGGGCGCTTACGGGCTACGAGCAGTACTTC,TRBD1,-,TRBJ2-7,TRBV5-1
CASSNRGLGNSPLHF,TGTGCCAGCAGCAACAGGGGTTTAGGGAATTCACCCCTCCACTTT,TRBD1,-,TRBJ1-6,TRBV7-9
CASSRGTANSPLHF,TGTGCCAGCAGCCGGGGGACAGCGAATTCACCCCTCCACTTT,TRBD1,-,TRBJ1-6,TRBV13
CASSDFYWSSYNEQFF,TGTGCCAGCAGTGACTTCTACTGGAGCTCCTACAATGAGCAGTTCTTC,-,-,TRBJ2-1,TRBV6-1